This TCR beta chain stems from a study of blood T cells in healthy people across ages. Each sample yielded at least 5 micrograms of PBMC total RNA. Combining a sample-barcoded 5' primer with a J-beta primer mix, a second PCR ran for roughly 7 to 12 cycles. Sequencing yielded, for each sample, at least 2.5 million paired-end reads carrying CDR3. TCRdb ran MiXCR on the 5' RACE reads and lists one entry per CDR3 protein. Of approximately 790,000 distinct CDR3 sequences listed, roughly 60% are singletons. This CDR3 contains 16 residues. CDR1 SGHNT and CDR2 YYREEE come from the germline V gene (reference sequence).

Sequences were obtained from blood. The chain uses TRBV5-4 and TRBJ2-7; 9 bases line up with TRBD2. The DNA end lines up better with TRBJ2-5; the J call may be wrong. This TCR came from a man aged 25-45 years in good health. CDR3 nucleotides: TGTGCCAGCAGCTCACGAGCGGGGGGCCCTGGTAAGACCCAGTACTTC. It encodes CASSSRAGGPGKTQYF.